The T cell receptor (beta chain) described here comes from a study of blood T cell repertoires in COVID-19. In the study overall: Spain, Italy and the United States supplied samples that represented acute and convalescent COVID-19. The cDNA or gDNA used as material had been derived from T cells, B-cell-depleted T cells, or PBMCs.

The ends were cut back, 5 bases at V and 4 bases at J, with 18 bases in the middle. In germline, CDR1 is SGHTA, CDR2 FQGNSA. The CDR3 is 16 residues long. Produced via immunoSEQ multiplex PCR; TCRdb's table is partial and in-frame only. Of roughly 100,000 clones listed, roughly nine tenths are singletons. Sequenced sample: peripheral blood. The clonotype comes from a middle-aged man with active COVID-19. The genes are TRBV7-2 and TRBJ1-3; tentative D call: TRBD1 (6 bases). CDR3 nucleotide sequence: TGTGCCAGCAGCAATAACCAGGGGAATACGGGAAACACCATATATTTT. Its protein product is CASSNNQGNTGNTIYF.